The sample holds one count of the clone carrying this TCR beta chain. Germline CDR1 LGHDT, CDR2 YNNKEL (reference sequence). The CDR3 has 15 residues. After removal of 4 bases from V and 6 bases from J, the junction contained 8 bases not matched to a gene. This sample was included in a study of blood T cell repertoires in COVID-19. TCRdb keeps only in-frame clones here, not all; method: immunoSEQ multiplex PCR. Of about 210,000 clones listed, around 90% are singletons. The J gene is TRBJ2-1, the V gene TRBV3-1 (or the pseudogene TRBV3-2), with 8 bases identical to TRBD2. The sample comprised peripheral blood. This clonotype originated in a man aged 18-30 years with active or convalescent COVID-19. This CDR3 reads CASSPEAGVGNEQFF. In nucleotides, the CDR3 is TGTGCCAGCAGCCCAGAAGCGGGAGTGGGCAATGAGCAGTTCTTC.